This TCR beta chain was identified during a study of blood T cell repertoires in COVID-19. Method: immunoSEQ multiplex PCR; TCRdb's copy keeps in-frame clones and lacks some. The sample holds about 200,000 clones, 86% seen once. The germline gives CDR1 SGHRS, CDR2 YFSETQ. The CDR3 has 13 residues. V dropped 3 bases and J dropped 1 base, with 6 bases sitting between them. Material for sequencing was peripheral blood. V usage is TRBV5-1 and J usage is TRBJ2-3; D perhaps matches TRBD1 (6 bases). This clonotype originated in a woman between 45 and 60 years old with COVID-19, enrolled during active disease. In DNA, the CDR3 is TGCGCCAGCAGCTGGACAGGCACAGATACGCAGTATTTT. Its protein product is CASSWTGTDTQYF.